The source of this TCR beta chain is a study of blood T cell repertoires in COVID-19. The wider study: Samples representing acute and convalescent COVID-19 were sourced from the United States, Italy and Spain.

V was clipped by 1 base and J by 2 bases, with 9 bases between them. Germline CDR1 is MGHRA and CDR2 is YSYEKL. The CDR3 consists of 15 residues. TCRdb keeps only in-frame clones here, not all; method: immunoSEQ multiplex PCR. Altogether just over 150,000 clones are present, around 91% being singletons, with the ten largest covering roughly 15%. This chain joins TRBV4-1 and TRBJ1-3, with D possibly TRBD1 on 6 matching bases. Sequenced material: peripheral blood. This clonotype was obtained from a woman between 40 and 50 years old with acute or convalescent COVID-19. CDR3 in DNA: TGCGCCAGCAGCCAAGTAGACAGGCCTGGAAACACCATATATTTT. Protein: CASSQVDRPGNTIYF.